The rows below give T cell receptor beta chains drawn from one sample of a study of blood T cell repertoires in COVID-19. Here immunoSEQ multiplex PCR was the method, and the copy in TCRdb shows in-frame clones only, minus some. The sample contains about 40,000 clones, approximately 80% of which appear only once. Input material: peripheral blood. These receptors were obtained from an older woman with acute or convalescent COVID-19. The CDR3 runs from the conserved cysteine through the conserved F or W. A D gene is named only where the DNA matches it firmly. Only part of the rows carry a size: once, few, many, or a class if the clone is expanded.

>TRBV6-5|NA|NA|TRBJ2-2
TGTGCCAGCAGAAGGACAGCGAACACCGGGGAGCTGTTTTTT
CASRRTANTGELFF
>TRBV7-6|TRBD1|NA|TRBJ2-7
TGTGCCAGCAGCTTAGCGGGGCAGGGGGCTTACGAGCAGTACTTC
CASSLAGQGAYEQYF
>TRBV2|TRBD1|once|TRBJ1-2
TGTGCCAGCATTATAGACAGGGCGCAAAGTGGCTACACCTTC
CASIIDRAQSGYTF
>TRBV6-5|TRBD1|NA|TRBJ2-7
TGTGCCAGCAGTTACTCGAAAGGGGGCAGGCAGTACTTC
CASSYSKGGRQYF
>TRBV3-1/TRBV3-2|TRBD1|once|TRBJ1-3
TGTGCCAGCAGCCAAGGTCAGGGGGCAAATGGAAACACCATATATTTT
CASSQGQGANGNTIYF
>TRBV7-8|NA|NA|TRBJ1-2
TGTGCCAGCAGCTTTCGCGCGGCAGGGTACTATGGCTACACCTTC
CASSFRAAGYYGYTF
>TRBV2|TRBD1|few|TRBJ1-1
TGTGCCAGCAGTGGGTCCGACAGGGGGTTATACACTGAAGCTTTCTTT
CASSGSDRGLYTEAFF
>TRBV10-1|NA|NA|TRBJ2-2
TGCGCCAGCAGTGAAACTAGTCCCGGGGAGCTGTTTTTT
CASSETSPGELFF
>TRBV5-6|NA|once|TRBJ2-7
TGTGCCAGCAGGTGGGCCGGGAACTACGAGCAGTACTTC
CASRWAGNYEQYF
>TRBV6-5|TRBD1|NA|TRBJ1-2
TGTGCCAGCCGACAGGGGGCCGTCTATGGCTACACCTTC
CASRQGAVYGYTF
>TRBV23-1|NA|once|TRBJ1-2
TGCGCCAGCAAGAGAAAAGACAGGTTCGTTCGGCGAGGCTACACCTTC
CASKRKDRFVRRGYTF
>TRBV18|TRBD2|NA|TRBJ2-3
TGTGCCAGCTCACGACTAGCGGGGGCCACAGATACGCAGTATTTT
CASSRLAGATDTQYF
>TRBV24-1|NA|NA|TRBJ2-3
TGTGCCACCAGTGAGCCATCAGGGATCCACGGCACAGATACGCAGTATTTT
CATSEPSGIHGTDTQYF
>TRBV5-1|NA|NA|TRBJ2-1
TGCGCCAGCAAAGTACCGGAGAGCTCCTACAATGAGCAGTTCTTC
CASKVPESSYNEQFF
>TRBV6-5|NA|NA|TRBJ1-2
TGTGCCAGCAGTTCGGGGGGGCTGAGGGGCTACACCTTC
CASSSGGLRGYTF
>TRBV29-1|TRBD1|NA|TRBJ2-5
TGCAGCGTTCGGCAGGGGGCTTCTGAGACCCAGTACTTC
CSVRQGASETQYF
>TRBV11-3|TRBD2|NA|TRBJ2-5
TGTGCCAGCAGCTCCGGACTAGCGGGGGGGCACGAGACCCAGTACTTC
CASSSGLAGGHETQYF
>TRBV28|NA|NA|TRBJ2-1
TGTGCCAGCAGAAAACAGGGATACAATGAGCAGTTCTTC
CASRKQGYNEQFF
>TRBV19|TRBD1|NA|TRBJ1-5
TGTGCCAGTAGTTTAACAGGGGGCGGTCAGCCCCAGCATTTT
CASSLTGGGQPQHF
>TRBV10-1|NA|NA|TRBJ2-2
TGCGCCAGCAGTGGAGATAGTTCGGTGAACACCGGGGAGCTGTTTTTT
CASSGDSSVNTGELFF
>TRBV14|TRBD1|once|TRBJ2-5
TGTGCCAGCAGCCAAGGCCAGGGGGAATGGGACCAAGAGACCCAGTACTTC
CASSQGQGEWDQETQYF
>TRBV4-1|NA|NA|TRBJ1-1
TGCGCCAGCGAGGACAGCCTGAACACTGAAGCTTTCTTT
CASEDSLNTEAFF
>TRBV7-9|NA|medium-sized|TRBJ1-2
TGTGCCAGCAGCCACACCAATGAAGACAGCCTGAACTATGGCTACACCTTC
CASSHTNEDSLNYGYTF
>TRBV4-1|NA|NA|TRBJ2-4
TGCGCCAGCAGCCAAGTAGTCGGATCCGGGGAAGGATTCATTCAGTACTTC
CASSQVVGSGEGFIQYF
>TRBV9|NA|NA|TRBJ1-4
TGTGCCAGCAGCAGGGACTTTAATGAAAAACTGTTTTTT
CASSRDFNEKLFF
>TRBV6-5|TRBD2|once|TRBJ2-7
TGTGCCAGCAGACTGCGGGAGTCCTACGAGCAGTACTTC
CASRLRESYEQYF
>TRBV28|NA|once|TRBJ1-1
TGTGCCAGCAGTTTACTCGGGGGGAACACTGAAGCTTTCTTT
CASSLLGGNTEAFF
>TRBV18|NA|few|TRBJ2-6
TGTGCCAGCTCACCACCGGTGGGGAGTGGGGCCAACGTCCTGACTTTC
CASSPPVGSGANVLTF
>TRBV19|TRBD2|NA|TRBJ2-4
TGTGCCAGTAGTATTAGCGGGGGGCCTGATAATAACATTCAGTACTTC
CASSISGGPDNNIQYF
>TRBV4-1|NA|medium-sized|TRBJ1-3
TGCGCCAGCAGCCGGGGGGGACTGAGCGGAAACACCATATATTTT
CASSRGGLSGNTIYF
>TRBV9|NA|NA|TRBJ1-6
TGTGCCAGCAGCGTAGCGGGCAGGGAGGGTTCACCCCTCCACTTT
CASSVAGREGSPLHF
>TRBV15|NA|NA|TRBJ2-2
TGTGCCACCAGCACCCAGATCCGGACTGACACCGGGGAGCTGTTTTTT
CATSTQIRTDTGELFF
>TRBV6-5|TRBD2|NA|TRBJ2-5
TGTGCCAGCAGTTACAGGGTGCTAGCGGGGGGGGAGACCCAGTACTTC
CASSYRVLAGGETQYF
>TRBV5-1|NA|NA|TRBJ2-5
TGCGCCAGCAGCTCATCAGGGTTAGAAGAGACCCAGTACTTC
CASSSSGLEETQYF
>TRBV18|TRBD2|NA|TRBJ2-7
TGTGCCAGCTCGCCTCCGGGACTAGCGGGTCCCTACGAGCAGTACTTC
CASSPPGLAGPYEQYF
>TRBV5-1|TRBD1|NA|TRBJ2-3
TGCGCCAGCAGCTCGGGACAGCATTCTAGCACAGATACGCAGTATTTT
CASSSGQHSSTDTQYF
>TRBV27|TRBD1|NA|TRBJ1-3
TGTGCCAGCAGTGAAGGACAGGGAGGCACCATATATTTT
CASSEGQGGTIYF
>TRBV15|NA|NA|TRBJ2-3
TGTGCCACCAGCAGACCACGGGGGTGGGGAAACACAGATACGCAGTATTTT
CATSRPRGWGNTDTQYF
>TRBV19|NA|NA|TRBJ2-5
TGTGCCAGTAGTCTAGGGCAGGGGGGACAAGAGACCCAGTACTTC
CASSLGQGGQETQYF
>TRBV29-1|TRBD1|NA|TRBJ2-2
TGCAGCGTGGGGACAGGGGTTAGCACCGGGGAGCTGTTTTTT
CSVGTGVSTGELFF
>TRBV27|TRBD2|NA|TRBJ2-1
TGTGCCAGCAGTGTCCGGAGCGGGAGGGCCTTTGAGCAGTTCTTC
CASSVRSGRAFEQFF
>TRBV7-9|NA|NA|TRBJ2-3
TGTGCCAGCAGCTTAGCCAGGGGTGGCACAGATACGCAGTATTTT
CASSLARGGTDTQYF
>TRBV5-8|NA|NA|TRBJ1-4
TGTGCCAGCAGCCAGGCTGGGAGGTGGAGTAATGAAAAACTGTTTTTT
CASSQAGRWSNEKLFF
>TRBV19|NA|NA|TRBJ1-1
TGTGCCAGTAGTAGGGGGAGGCCGGGCACTGAAGCTTTCTTT
CASSRGRPGTEAFF
>TRBV29-1|NA|NA|TRBJ1-3
TGCAGCGTGGGCTTGGGGACTTTCTCTGGAAACACCATATATTTT
CSVGLGTFSGNTIYF
>TRBV5-4|TRBD2|few|TRBJ2-1
TGTGCCAGCAGCTTGGCGGGGAGGGGCGATGAGCAGTTCTTC
CASSLAGRGDEQFF